The clone carrying this T cell receptor beta chain occurred a few times. The sample belongs to a study of T cell changes during pregnancy in multiple sclerosis. Measured with immunoSEQ multiplex PCR; TCRdb has only the in-frame clones, and not every one. The table includes 30,000 to 40,000 clones, approximately 90% detected once. The TCR comes from a female donor with multiple sclerosis, enrolled in a pregnancy study. Sequencing was performed on CD8+ T cells from peripheral blood mononuclear cells, taken in the second trimester of pregnancy.

CDR3 protein: CASRIPLDTGELFF. The CDR3 DNA reads TGTGCCAGCAGGATCCCACTAGACACCGGGGAGCTGTTTTTT. This chain connects TRBV28 to TRBJ2-2; tentatively, D is TRBD2 (5 bases). This CDR3 is built from 14 residues. Germline CDR1 MDHEN, CDR2 SYDVKM. Trimming removed 6 bases at V and 3 bases at J, with 11 bases between.